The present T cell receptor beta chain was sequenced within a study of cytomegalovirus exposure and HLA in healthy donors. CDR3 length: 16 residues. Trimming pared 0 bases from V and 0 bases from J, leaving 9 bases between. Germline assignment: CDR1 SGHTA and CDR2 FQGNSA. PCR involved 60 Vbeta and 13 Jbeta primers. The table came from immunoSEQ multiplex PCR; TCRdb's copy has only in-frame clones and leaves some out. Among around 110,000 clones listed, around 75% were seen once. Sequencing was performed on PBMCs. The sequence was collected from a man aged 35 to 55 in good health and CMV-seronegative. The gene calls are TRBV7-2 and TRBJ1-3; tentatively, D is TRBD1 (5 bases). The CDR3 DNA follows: TGTGCCAGCAGCTTAGCGGGGCATCTCTCTGGAAACACCATATATTTT. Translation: CASSLAGHLSGNTIYF.